This TCR beta chain was obtained from a study of blood T cell repertoires in COVID-19. In the study overall: The United States, Italy and Spain provided the acute and convalescent COVID-19 samples. PBMCs, B-cell-depleted T cells, or T cells were the source of the cDNA or gDNA that made up the material.

Data came from immunoSEQ multiplex PCR; TCRdb stores just in-frame clones and leaves some out. Of under 250,000 clones listed, approximately 83% were seen once; the top ten hold approximately 4%. In germline, CDR1 is SGDLS, CDR2 YYNGEE. The CDR3 loop spans 16 amino acids. Deletions cut 0 bases from V and 4 bases from J, with 15 bases between. Recruits, aged roughly 18 to 90 years, lived in around 24 US areas. Participants' reported clinical history set cohort assignment. Source material: PBMCs or T cells enriched from blood (not recorded which). V and J are TRBV9 and TRBJ2-3, with D maybe TRBD1 (6 bases). The clonotype originates from a woman between 40 and 50 years old who had been exposed to COVID-19. The DNA for the CDR3 is TGTGCCAGCAGCGTAGGTTGGGGGCCGAGGGCAGATACGCAGTATTTT. Its translation is CASSVGWGPRADTQYF. Together with reference TRBV9 and TRBJ2-3, the CDR3 gives the full variable domain: DSGVTQTPKHLITATGQRVTLRCSPRSGDLSVYWYQQSLDQGLQFLIQYYNGEERAKGNILERFSAQQFPDLHSELNLSSLELGDSALYFCASSVGWGPRADTQYFGPGTRLTVL.